A selection of T cell receptor beta chains follows, all from one sample in a study of blood T cell repertoires in COVID-19. Using immunoSEQ multiplex PCR, the repertoire was profiled, and TCRdb retains in-frame clones only, with some absent. The sample gives more than 14,000 clones, roughly 92% of which show up once; 6% to 9% is in the top ten. Sequencing input: peripheral blood. The source is a human donor with active COVID-19. The donor label of this sample is uncertain. Each CDR3 is given with its conserved first and last residue. A D gene is named only where the DNA matches it firmly. The size entry is marked missing in some rows and otherwise reads once, few, many or a size class.

J | V | size | D | CDR3 | DNA
TRBJ1-6 | TRBV7-9 | NA | NA | CASSFTQDSPLHF | TGTGCCAGCAGCTTTACACAGGATTCACCCCTCCACTTT
TRBJ1-5 | TRBV7-2 | NA | TRBD1 | CASSLTGATTHSNQPQHF | TGTGCCAGCAGCTTAACAGGGGCAACTACCCATAGCAATCAGCCCCAGCATTTT
TRBJ2-3 | TRBV5-1 | NA | NA | CASSYRVGRTDTQYF | TGCGCCAGCAGCTACAGGGTGGGCCGCACAGATACGCAGTATTTT
TRBJ2-7 | TRBV19 | NA | TRBD2 | CASTHGLAGTYEQYF | TGTGCCAGTACCCACGGACTAGCGGGGACCTACGAGCAGTACTTC
TRBJ1-2 | TRBV19 | NA | NA | CASSGGPGNGYTF | TGTGCCAGTAGCGGCGGGCCGGGGAATGGCTACACCTTC
TRBJ2-5 | TRBV30 | NA | TRBD2 | CAWGLEVKETQYF | TGTGCCTGGGGACTAGAGGTAAAAGAGACCCAGTACTTC
TRBJ2-2 | TRBV27 | NA | TRBD2 | CASSLLAGGVGDTGELFF | TGTGCCAGCAGTTTGTTAGCGGGAGGGGTGGGGGACACCGGGGAGCTGTTTTTT
TRBJ1-2 | TRBV5-1 | NA | NA | CASSLASGLNYGYTF | TGCGCCAGCAGCTTGGCCTCCGGACTTAACTATGGCTACACCTTC
TRBJ2-7 | TRBV6-4 | NA | NA | CASRPETISYEQYF | TGTGCCAGCAGACCCGAGACTATATCCTACGAGCAGTACTTC
TRBJ2-5 | TRBV30 | NA | NA | CAWSPWRGYQETQYF | TGTGCCTGGAGCCCCTGGCGGGGCTACCAAGAGACCCAGTACTTC
TRBJ2-7 | TRBV9 | once | TRBD2 | CASSVGLAGATYEQYF | TGTGCCAGCAGCGTAGGACTAGCGGGGGCCACCTACGAGCAGTACTTC
TRBJ2-1 | TRBV4-3 | NA | NA | CASSQGLGAVVNEQFF | TGCGCCAGCAGCCAAGGTTTGGGGGCGGTGGTGAATGAGCAGTTCTTC
TRBJ1-1 | TRBV7-8 | NA | TRBD1 | CASSLGQGAETEAFF | TGTGCCAGCAGCTTGGGACAGGGGGCGGAAACTGAAGCTTTCTTT
TRBJ2-2 | TRBV2 | NA | TRBD1 | CASRTQTGVAGELFF | TGTGCCAGCAGGACCCAGACAGGGGTGGCCGGGGAGCTGTTTTTT
TRBJ1-5 | TRBV27 | NA | TRBD1 | CASSLSRTGGAGNQPQHF | TGTGCCAGCAGTTTATCCCGGACAGGGGGCGCCGGGAATCAGCCCCAGCATTTT
TRBJ2-5 | TRBV7-2 | once | NA | CASSLGLQRMRETQYF | TGTGCCAGCAGCTTAGGCCTCCAGCGAATGAGGGAGACCCAGTACTTC
TRBJ1-2 | TRBV5-4 | NA | TRBD1 | CASSRALQGAGGYTF | TGTGCCAGCAGCCGGGCCCTACAGGGGGCGGGTGGCTACACCTTC
TRBJ1-1 | TRBV19 | NA | TRBD1 | CASSPRTGVGTEAFF | TGTGCCAGTAGTCCTAGGACAGGAGTGGGCACTGAAGCTTTCTTT
TRBJ1-1 | TRBV29-1 | medium-sized | NA | CSVPRIGNGANTEAFF | TGCAGCGTCCCCAGGATTGGGAATGGGGCAAACACTGAAGCTTTCTTT
TRBJ2-3 | TRBV19 | NA | TRBD2 | CASRPGTSGTDTQYF | TGTGCCAGTAGACCAGGGACTAGCGGCACAGATACGCAGTATTTT
TRBJ2-3 | TRBV14 | NA | NA | CASSPGLSTTDTQYF | TGTGCCAGCAGCCCCGGACTTTCCACCACAGATACGCAGTATTTT
TRBJ2-3 | TRBV28 | once | TRBD2 | CASSLLAGGTRGTQYF | TGTGCCAGCAGTTTATTAGCGGGAGGGACCCGAGGTACGCAGTATTTT
TRBJ1-4 | TRBV18 | NA | NA | CASSPRQDITNEKLFF | TGTGCCAGCTCACCAAGACAGGACATAACTAATGAAAAACTGTTTTTT
TRBJ2-5 | TRBV5-1 | NA | NA | CASSPDEGETQYF | TGCGCCAGCAGTCCGGACGAGGGAGAGACCCAGTACTTC
TRBJ1-5 | TRBV6-6 | NA | NA | CASTHSGSNNQPQHF | TGTGCCAGCACCCATTCGGGGAGTAACAATCAGCCCCAGCATTTT
TRBJ2-7 | TRBV3-1/TRBV3-2 | NA | TRBD2 | CASSQAWTSGSSYEQYF | TGTGCCAGCAGCCAAGCCTGGACTAGCGGTTCATCCTACGAGCAGTACTTC
TRBJ2-7 | TRBV4-1 | NA | TRBD1 | CASSQGQGLAYEQYF | TGCGCCAGCAGCCAGGGACAGGGGTTGGCCTACGAGCAGTACTTC
TRBJ2-7 | TRBV7-9 | NA | NA | CASSLAGYSGEQYF | TGTGCCAGCAGCTTGGCAGGCTATTCAGGCGAGCAGTACTTC
TRBJ2-7 | TRBV18 | NA | NA | CASSPNYEQYF | TGTGCCAGCTCACCCAACTACGAGCAGTACTTC
TRBJ2-7 | TRBV6-1 | NA | NA | CASSGAGREANYEQYF | TGTGCCAGCAGTGGGGCTGGCCGAGAAGCAAACTACGAGCAGTACTTC
TRBJ2-7 | TRBV3-1/TRBV3-2 | NA | TRBD1 | CASSRTRTGLSPSYEQYF | TGTGCCAGCAGCCGAACCCGGACAGGGCTCTCACCCTCCTACGAGCAGTACTTC
TRBJ1-4 | TRBV3-1/TRBV3-2 | NA | NA | CASSQVGRGREKLFF | TGTGCCAGCAGCCAAGTGGGCAGGGGAAGAGAAAAACTGTTTTTT
TRBJ2-1 | TRBV5-1 | NA | NA | CASSATGTVYNEQFF | TGCGCCAGCAGCGCCACCGGGACTGTCTACAATGAGCAGTTCTTC
TRBJ1-1 | TRBV10-3 | NA | NA | CAISDPQPGRNTEAFF | TGTGCCATCAGTGACCCGCAGCCCGGGAGGAACACTGAAGCTTTCTTT
TRBJ2-5 | TRBV11-3 | NA | TRBD1 | CASSKTGGAETQYF | TGTGCCAGCAGCAAGACAGGGGGCGCGGAGACCCAGTACTTC
TRBJ2-1 | TRBV5-1 | NA | NA | CASSDSSYNEQFF | TGCGCCAGCTCGGACAGTTCCTACAATGAGCAGTTCTTC
TRBJ2-1 | TRBV24-1 | NA | NA | CATSDLGSPGYNEQFF | TGTGCCACCAGTGATTTGGGGTCTCCAGGTTACAATGAGCAGTTCTTC
TRBJ2-7 | TRBV6-2/TRBV6-3 | NA | TRBD1 | CASSETGKLYEQYF | TGTGCCAGCAGCGAGACAGGGAAGCTTTACGAGCAGTACTTC
TRBJ2-2 | TRBV5-1 | NA | TRBD2 | CASSFRTSVGELFF | TGCGCCAGCAGCTTTCGGACTAGCGTGGGGGAGCTGTTTTTT
TRBJ2-7 | TRBV4-1 | NA | NA | CASSPPGGLPYEQYF | TGCGCCAGCAGCCCCCCAGGAGGGCTCCCCTACGAGCAGTACTTC
TRBJ1-4 | TRBV6-1 | NA | NA | CASSEAGEKLFF | TGTGCCAGCAGTGAAGCGGGCGAAAAACTGTTTTTT
TRBJ2-1 | TRBV4-1 | NA | TRBD2 | CASSQREGEQFF | TGCGCCAGCAGCCAGAGGGAGGGTGAGCAGTTCTTC
TRBJ2-2 | TRBV5-1 | few | TRBD1 | CASSWGQGATGELFF | TGCGCCAGCAGTTGGGGACAGGGGGCGACCGGGGAGCTGTTTTTT
TRBJ2-7 | TRBV9 | NA | TRBD2 | CASSVAAGGYEQYF | TGTGCCAGCAGCGTAGCGGCGGGAGGCTACGAGCAGTACTTC
TRBJ2-5 | TRBV3-1/TRBV3-2 | once | TRBD1 | CASSQGDREETQYF | TGTGCCAGCAGCCAGGGGGACAGGGAAGAGACCCAGTACTTC
TRBJ2-5 | TRBV5-1 | NA | NA | CASSLDSGETQYF | TGCGCCAGCAGCTTGGACAGCGGAGAGACCCAGTACTTC